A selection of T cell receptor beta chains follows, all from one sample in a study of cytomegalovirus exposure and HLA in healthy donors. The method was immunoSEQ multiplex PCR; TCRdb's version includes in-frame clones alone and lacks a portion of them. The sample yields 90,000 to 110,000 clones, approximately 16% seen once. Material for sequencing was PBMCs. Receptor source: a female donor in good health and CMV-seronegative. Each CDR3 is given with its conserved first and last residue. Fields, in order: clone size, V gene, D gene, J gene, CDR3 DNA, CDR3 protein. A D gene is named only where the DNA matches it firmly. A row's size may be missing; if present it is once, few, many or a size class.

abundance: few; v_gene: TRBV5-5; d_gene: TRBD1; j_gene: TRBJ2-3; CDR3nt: TGTGCCAGCAGCCTGGACAGGGGGACAGATACGCAGTATTTT; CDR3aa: CASSLDRGTDTQYF
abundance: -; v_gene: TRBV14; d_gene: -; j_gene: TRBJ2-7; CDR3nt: TGTGCCAGCAGCCACCAGGGGTATGGATACGAGCAGTACTTC; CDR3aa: CASSHQGYGYEQYF
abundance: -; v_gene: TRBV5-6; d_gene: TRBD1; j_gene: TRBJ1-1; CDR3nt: TGTGCCAGCAGCATAGGGACAGGGGAGCTGAACACTGAAGCTTTCTTT; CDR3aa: CASSIGTGELNTEAFF
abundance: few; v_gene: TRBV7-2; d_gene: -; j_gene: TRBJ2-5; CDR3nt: TGTGCCAGCAGCTTAGAACTCGGGAGAGAGACCCAGTACTTC; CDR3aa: CASSLELGRETQYF
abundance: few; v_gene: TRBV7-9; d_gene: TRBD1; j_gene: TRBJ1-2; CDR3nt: TGTGCCAGCAGGACCGGGACAGTTCTCTATGGCTACACCTTC; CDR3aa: CASRTGTVLYGYTF
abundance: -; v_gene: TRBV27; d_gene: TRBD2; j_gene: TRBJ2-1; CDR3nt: TGTGCCAGCAGTCCCGTGGAGACTAGCGCCCAAGGGCTGTTCTTC; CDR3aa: CASSPVETSAQGLFF
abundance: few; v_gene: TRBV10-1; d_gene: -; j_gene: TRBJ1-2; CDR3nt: TGCGCCAGCAGTGAAATAATCGGGGAAATCTATGGCTACACCTTC; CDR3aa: CASSEIIGEIYGYTF
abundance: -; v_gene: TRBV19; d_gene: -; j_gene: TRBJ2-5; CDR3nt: TGTGCCAGTAGGGTCCCGCGCCAAGAGACCCAGTACTTC; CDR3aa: CASRVPRQETQYF
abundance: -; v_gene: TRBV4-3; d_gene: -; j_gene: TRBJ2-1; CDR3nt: TGCGCCAGCAGCCAAGAAACTAGCTCCTACAATGAGCAGTTCTTC; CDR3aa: CASSQETSSYNEQFF
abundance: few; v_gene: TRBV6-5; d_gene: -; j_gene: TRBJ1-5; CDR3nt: TGTGCCAGCAGTTACTCGATAGATCAGCCCCAGCATTTT; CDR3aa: CASSYSIDQPQHF
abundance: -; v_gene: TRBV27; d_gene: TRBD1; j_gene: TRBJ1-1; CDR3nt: TGTGCCAGCAGTCCAGGACAGGACAACACTGAAGCTTTCTTT; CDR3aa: CASSPGQDNTEAFF
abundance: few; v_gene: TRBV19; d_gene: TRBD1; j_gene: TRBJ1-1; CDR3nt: TGTGCCAGTAGTACCCGGAACAGGGGCACTGAAGCTTTCTTT; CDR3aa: CASSTRNRGTEAFF
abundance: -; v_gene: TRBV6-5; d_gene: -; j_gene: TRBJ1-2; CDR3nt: TGTGCCAGCAGTTACTCCCTAGGGGGGGACTATGGCTACACCTTC; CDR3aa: CASSYSLGGDYGYTF
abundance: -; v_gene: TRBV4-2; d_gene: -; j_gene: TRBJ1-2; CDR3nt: TGTGCCAGCAGCCAAGATGGGGTCACAGGTGGCTACACCTTC; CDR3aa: CASSQDGVTGGYTF
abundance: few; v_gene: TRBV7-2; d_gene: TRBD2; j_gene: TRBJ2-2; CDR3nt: TGTGCCAGCAGCTCCAGCGGGAGTAGCGGGGAGCTGTTTTTT; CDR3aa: CASSSSGSSGELFF
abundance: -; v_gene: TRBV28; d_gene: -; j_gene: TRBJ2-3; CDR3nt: TGTGCCAGCAGTTCCTTGGATACGCAGTATTTT; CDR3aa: CASSSLDTQYF
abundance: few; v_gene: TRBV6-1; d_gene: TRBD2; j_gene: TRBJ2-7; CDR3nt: TGTGCCAGCAGTGAATGGGGGGAGGGGAGGGCCTACGAGCAGTACTTC; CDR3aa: CASSEWGEGRAYEQYF
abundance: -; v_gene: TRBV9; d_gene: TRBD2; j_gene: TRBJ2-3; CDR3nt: TGTGCCAGCAGCGTAGAAGCGGGAGGCGCAGATACGCAGTATTTT; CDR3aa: CASSVEAGGADTQYF
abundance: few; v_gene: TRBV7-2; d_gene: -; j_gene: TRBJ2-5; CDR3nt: TGTGCCAGCAGCTTAGGGGCCCCGGACTCTGGCTTGGGGGAGACCCAGTACTTC; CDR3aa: CASSLGAPDSGLGETQYF
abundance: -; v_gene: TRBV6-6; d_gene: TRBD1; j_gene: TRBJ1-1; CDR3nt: TGTGCCAGCAGTTACTCCACGGGACAGACTGAAGCTTTCTTT; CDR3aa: CASSYSTGQTEAFF
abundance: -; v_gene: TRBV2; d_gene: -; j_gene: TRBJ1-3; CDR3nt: TGTGCCAGCAGTGAAGGCAGGGCCTCTGGAAACACCATATATTTT; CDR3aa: CASSEGRASGNTIYF
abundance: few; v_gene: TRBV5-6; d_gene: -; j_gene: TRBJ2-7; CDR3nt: TGTGCCAGCAGCGTCTGGGCCGGTTACGAGCAGTACTTC; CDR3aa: CASSVWAGYEQYF
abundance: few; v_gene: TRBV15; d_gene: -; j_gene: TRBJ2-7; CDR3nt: TGTGCCACCAGCAGAGATCAATCTAGCTCCTACGAGCAGTACTTC; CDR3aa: CATSRDQSSSYEQYF
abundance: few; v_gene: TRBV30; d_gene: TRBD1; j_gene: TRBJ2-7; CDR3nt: TGTGCCTCTACCGGACAGGGGGGTTACGAGCAGTACTTC; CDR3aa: CASTGQGGYEQYF
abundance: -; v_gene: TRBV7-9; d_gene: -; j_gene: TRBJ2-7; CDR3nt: TGTGCCAGCAGCCCAGGACTATCCTACGAGCAGTACTTC; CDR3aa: CASSPGLSYEQYF
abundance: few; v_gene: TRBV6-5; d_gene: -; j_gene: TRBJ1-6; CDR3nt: TGTGCCAGCGCACCCCAGGGGATCCCTTCACCCCTCCACTTT; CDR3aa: CASAPQGIPSPLHF
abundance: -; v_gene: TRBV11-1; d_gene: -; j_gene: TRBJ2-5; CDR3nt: TGTGCCAGCAGCGCATTAGCGGAAGGAGGTTCCCAGTACTTC; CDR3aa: CASSALAEGGSQYF
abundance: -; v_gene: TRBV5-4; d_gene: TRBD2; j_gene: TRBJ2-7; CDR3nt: TGTGCCAGCAGCTTGGGTTCGGGGGGGCCAGGCGAGCAGTACTTC; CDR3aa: CASSLGSGGPGEQYF
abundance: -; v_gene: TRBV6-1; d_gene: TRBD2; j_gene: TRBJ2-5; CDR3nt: TGTGCCAGCAGTTTTAGCGGGGGGGTGCTAGAGACCCAGTACTTC; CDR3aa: CASSFSGGVLETQYF
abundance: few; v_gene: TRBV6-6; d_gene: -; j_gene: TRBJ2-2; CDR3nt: TGTGCCAGCAAGGAATCCGGAGGGAACACCGGGGAGCTGTTTTTT; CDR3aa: CASKESGGNTGELFF
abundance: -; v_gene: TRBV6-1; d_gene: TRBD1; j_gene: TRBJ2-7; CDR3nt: TGTGCCAGCAGTGACCGGACAGGCAGCTCCTACGAGCAGTACTTC; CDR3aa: CASSDRTGSSYEQYF
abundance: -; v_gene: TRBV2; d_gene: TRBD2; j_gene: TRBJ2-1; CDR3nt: TGTGCCAGCAACCCAGCGGGAGGAGGATACAATGAGCAGTTCTTC; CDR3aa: CASNPAGGGYNEQFF
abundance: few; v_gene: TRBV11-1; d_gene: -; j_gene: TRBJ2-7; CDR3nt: TGTGCCAGCAGCCTAGAACAGGGCTACGAGCAGTACTTC; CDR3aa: CASSLEQGYEQYF
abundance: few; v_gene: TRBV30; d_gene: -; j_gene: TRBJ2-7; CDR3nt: TGTGCCTGGACCACGGACAGTTCCTACGAGCAGTACTTC; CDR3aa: CAWTTDSSYEQYF
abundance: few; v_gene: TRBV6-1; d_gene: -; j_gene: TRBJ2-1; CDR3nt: TGTGCCAGCAGTGAAGTGCGCAATGAGCAGTTCTTC; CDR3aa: CASSEVRNEQFF
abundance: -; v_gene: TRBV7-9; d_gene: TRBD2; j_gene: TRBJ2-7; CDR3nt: TGTGCCAGCAGCACGGGACTAGCGGGCAGGGGAATTTACGAGCAGTACTTC; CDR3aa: CASSTGLAGRGIYEQYF
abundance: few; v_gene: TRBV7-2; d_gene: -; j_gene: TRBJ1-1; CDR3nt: TGTGCCAGCAGCTTCACCCCGGGGAACACTGAAGCTTTCTTT; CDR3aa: CASSFTPGNTEAFF
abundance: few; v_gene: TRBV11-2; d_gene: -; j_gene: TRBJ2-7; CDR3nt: TGTGCCAGCAGCCGAACTAGTGACGAGCAGTACTTC; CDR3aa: CASSRTSDEQYF
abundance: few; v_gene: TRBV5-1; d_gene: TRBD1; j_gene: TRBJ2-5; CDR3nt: TGCGCCAGCAGCCCGTGGACAGGGGGCCAAGAGACCCAGTACTTC; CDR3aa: CASSPWTGGQETQYF
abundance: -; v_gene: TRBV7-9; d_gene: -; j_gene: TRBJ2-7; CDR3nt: TGTGCCAGCTGTGGAGGAACCTACGAGCAGTACTTC; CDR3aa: CASCGGTYEQYF
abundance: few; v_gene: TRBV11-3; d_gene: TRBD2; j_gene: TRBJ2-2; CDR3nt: TGTGCCAGCAGCTTAGGGACTAGCGGCTCCGGGGAGCTGTTTTTT; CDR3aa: CASSLGTSGSGELFF
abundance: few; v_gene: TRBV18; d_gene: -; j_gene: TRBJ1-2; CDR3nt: TGTGCCAGCTCACCATCGGCAGCCATACGAGGGGGCTACACCTTC; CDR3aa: CASSPSAAIRGGYTF
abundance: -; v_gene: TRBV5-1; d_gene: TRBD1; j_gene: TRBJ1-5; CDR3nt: TGCGCCAGCAGCTCCCGGGACAGGACAAGCAATCAGCCCCAGCATTTT; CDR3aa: CASSSRDRTSNQPQHF
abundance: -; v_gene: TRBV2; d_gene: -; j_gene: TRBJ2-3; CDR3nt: TGTGCCAGCAGTGAGGCAGACACCACAGATACGCAGTATTTT; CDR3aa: CASSEADTTDTQYF
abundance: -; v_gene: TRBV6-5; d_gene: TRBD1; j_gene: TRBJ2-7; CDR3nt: TGTGCCAGCAGACCCCGGACAGGGGGCTACGAGCAGTACTTC; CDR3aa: CASRPRTGGYEQYF
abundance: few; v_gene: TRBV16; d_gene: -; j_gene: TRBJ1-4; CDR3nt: TGTGCCAGCAGCGCAGACAGCGTTTATGAAAAACTGTTTTTT; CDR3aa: CASSADSVYEKLFF
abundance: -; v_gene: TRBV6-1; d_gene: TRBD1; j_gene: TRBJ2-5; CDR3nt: TGTGCCAGCAGTGGGAGACAGGGTTTGGAGACCCAGTACTTC; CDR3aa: CASSGRQGLETQYF
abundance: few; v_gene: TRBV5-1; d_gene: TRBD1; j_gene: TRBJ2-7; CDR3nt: TGCGCCAGCAGCGCCCAGGGACAGGGAACCTACGAGCAGTACTTC; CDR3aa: CASSAQGQGTYEQYF
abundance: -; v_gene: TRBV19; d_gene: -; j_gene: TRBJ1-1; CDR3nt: TGTGCCAGTAGTATAGCTGAGTACAGGAAAATGAACACTGAAGCTTTCTTT; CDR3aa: CASSIAEYRKMNTEAFF
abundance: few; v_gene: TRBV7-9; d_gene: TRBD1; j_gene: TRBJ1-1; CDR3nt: TGTGCCAGCAGTCCTGCCGGGACAGTGCGCGAAGCTTTCTTT; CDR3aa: CASSPAGTVREAFF
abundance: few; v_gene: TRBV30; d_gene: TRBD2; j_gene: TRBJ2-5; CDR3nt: TGTGCCTGGAGTCAGGGGGCTAGCGGGAGAGGAGAGACCCAGTACTTC; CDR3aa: CAWSQGASGRGETQYF
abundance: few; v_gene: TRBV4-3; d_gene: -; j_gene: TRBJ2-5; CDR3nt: TGCGCCAGCAGCCAACTACAAGGTGGGCTGGGTTATGGAGAGACCCAGTACTTC; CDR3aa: CASSQLQGGLGYGETQYF